Listed below are T cell receptor beta chains from one sample, sequenced in a study of Graves' ophthalmopathy and Graves' hyperthyroidism. From the multiplex PCR reads, TCRdb called clonotypes with MiXCR, one entry per CDR3 protein. In the table there are 580,000 or so distinct CDR3 sequences, 39% of which are singletons. Sequenced: peripheral blood or thyroid tissue (not recorded which). These receptors were obtained from an adult man with Graves' hyperthyroidism. Both conserved end residues are part of each CDR3. Fields, in order: CDR3 length, D gene, J gene, V gene, clone size, CDR3 protein, CDR3 DNA. D genes are given only for firm matches. For some rows the clone size is stated as once, few or many, or as a class when expanded; others skip it.

14 | . | TRBJ1-2 | TRBV7-8 | many | CASTLGGQGSGYTF | TGTGCCAGCACCTTAGGGGGTCAAGGGAGCGGCTACACCTTC
15 | TRBD1 | TRBJ1-6 | TRBV12-3/TRBV12-4 | many | CASSQKDRGNSPLHF | TGTGCCAGCAGCCAGAAGGACAGGGGAAATTCACCCCTCCACTTT
16 | TRBD2 | TRBJ2-7 | TRBV7-2 | . | CASSLVGMSGNYEQYF | TGTGCCAGCAGCTTAGTTGGGATGAGCGGGAATTACGAGCAGTACTTC
16 | TRBD1 | TRBJ2-7 | TRBV20-1 | . | CSAKGGSKGQGYEQYF | TGCAGTGCCAAGGGCGGAAGCAAGGGACAGGGCTACGAGCAGTACTTC
13 | TRBD2 | TRBJ2-7 | TRBV2 | . | CASRPTSGGEQYF | TGTGCCAGCAGGCCGACTAGCGGGGGCGAGCAGTACTTC
14 | TRBD2 | TRBJ2-7 | TRBV7-2 | . | CASSTGTSFYEQYF | TGTGCCAGCAGCACCGGGACTAGTTTCTACGAGCAGTACTTC
15 | TRBD1 | TRBJ1-2 | TRBV9 | few | CASSVGGQANYGYTF | TGTGCCAGCAGCGTGGGGGGACAGGCTAACTATGGCTACACCTTC
13 | . | TRBJ2-7 | TRBV3-1 | few | CASREGASYEQYF | TGTGCCAGCAGGGAGGGGGCCAGCTACGAGCAGTACTTC
14 | . | TRBJ1-1 | TRBV25-1 | many | CASSEYKGNTEAFF | TGTGCCAGCAGTGAATATAAGGGGAACACTGAAGCTTTCTTT
15 | . | TRBJ2-7 | TRBV7-2 | . | CASSPEVGLSYEQYF | TGTGCCAGCAGCCCGGAAGTAGGCTTATCGTACGAGCAGTACTTC
14 | TRBD2 | TRBJ2-3 | TRBV7-9 | . | CASSFGLVTDTQYF | TGTGCCAGCAGCTTTGGACTAGTTACAGATACGCAGTATTTT
13 | TRBD1 | TRBJ1-1 | TRBV29-1 | once | CSARTGQRTEAFF | TGCAGCGCGAGGACGGGACAGAGGACTGAAGCTTTCTTT
17 | TRBD1 | TRBJ2-5 | TRBV9 | few | CASSVDSGQGIKETQYF | TGTGCCAGCAGCGTAGACTCAGGACAGGGTATTAAAGAGACCCAGTACTTC
16 | . | TRBJ1-4 | TRBV2 | . | CASSLAGIKTNEKLFF | TGTGCCAGCAGTTTAGCCGGGATCAAAACTAATGAAAAACTGTTTTTT
16 | . | TRBJ1-5 | TRBV20-1 | many | CSASGVLDYSNQPQHF | TGCAGTGCAAGCGGGGTACTCGACTATAGCAATCAGCCCCAGCATTTT
16 | TRBD2 | TRBJ2-7 | TRBV7-8 | many | CASSPIGGAVLNEQYF | TGTGCCAGCAGCCCGATCGGGGGGGCGGTGTTGAACGAGCAGTACTTC
13 | . | TRBJ2-1 | TRBV5-1 | . | CASSFGGYNEQFF | TGCGCCAGCAGCTTTGGAGGGTACAATGAGCAGTTCTTC
14 | . | TRBJ1-4 | TRBV7-9 | many | CASSSGLGGEKLFF | TGTGCCAGCAGCTCTGGACTTGGAGGCGAAAAACTGTTTTTT
13 | . | TRBJ2-5 | TRBV30 | few | CASRGVRGETQYF | TGTGCCTCCCGAGGTGTTAGGGGGGAGACCCAGTACTTC
15 | . | TRBJ2-5 | TRBV15 | . | CATSISGPGWETQYF | TGTGCCACCAGCATAAGCGGACCCGGGTGGGAGACCCAGTACTTC
10 | . | TRBJ1-1 | TRBV29-1 | many | CSVGRTEAFF | TGCAGCGTTGGCAGGACTGAAGCTTTCTTT
11 | . | TRBJ2-5 | TRBV10-3 | many | CAAQGQETQYF | TGTGCCGCACAGGGTCAGGAGACCCAGTACTTC
14 | . | TRBJ1-5 | TRBV18 | . | CASSPQSRDQPQHF | TGTGCCAGCTCACCACAAAGCAGGGATCAGCCCCAGCATTTT
14 | TRBD1 | TRBJ2-6 | TRBV4-1 | many | CASDRVTGANVLTF | TGCGCCAGCGACAGGGTTACTGGGGCCAACGTCCTGACTTTC
13 | . | TRBJ2-1 | TRBV19 | . | CASGTVAHNEQFF | TGTGCCAGTGGGACGGTAGCCCACAATGAGCAGTTCTTC
15 | . | TRBJ1-2 | TRBV7-3 | few | CASSLMGGPNYDYTF | TGTGCCAGCAGCTTAATGGGGGGCCCAAACTATGACTACACCTTC
14 | . | TRBJ1-2 | TRBV20-1 | . | CSALSRSGGHGYTF | TGCAGTGCTCTTAGCCGATCGGGGGGACACGGCTACACCTTC
14 | TRBD2 | TRBJ2-7 | TRBV7-6 | . | CASSFRDYDNEQYF | TGTGCCAGCAGCTTCCGGGACTACGACAATGAGCAGTACTTC
15 | TRBD1 | TRBJ2-7 | TRBV3-1 | . | CASSRLTGLAYEQYF | TGTGCCAGCAGCCGCTTGACAGGGCTCGCCTACGAGCAGTACTTC
17 | TRBD2 | TRBJ2-5 | TRBV20-1 | few | CSAAGTSGGDHQETQYF | TGCAGTGCGGCCGGGACTAGCGGGGGGGACCATCAAGAGACCCAGTACTTC
15 | TRBD1 | TRBJ2-5 | TRBV24-1 | . | CATSDSGTGWETQYF | TGTGCCACCAGTGATTCGGGGACAGGGTGGGAGACCCAGTACTTC
15 | . | TRBJ1-4 | TRBV9 | . | CASSLDPGGNEKLFF | TGTGCCAGCAGCTTGGATCCAGGAGGTAATGAAAAACTGTTTTTT
14 | . | TRBJ2-5 | TRBV7-6 | . | CASSTGPREETQYF | TGTGCCAGCAGCACCGGACCGAGGGAAGAGACCCAGTACTTC
17 | . | TRBJ2-1 | TRBV15 | many | CATSRDEAGLYRGEQFF | TGTGCCACCAGCAGAGATGAGGCGGGGCTCTACCGAGGTGAGCAGTTCTTC
14 | TRBD1 | TRBJ2-7 | TRBV15 | once | CATSTGTGGGEQYF | TGTGCCACCAGCACCGGGACAGGGGGTGGCGAGCAGTACTTC
15 | . | TRBJ1-3 | TRBV4-1 | . | CASSQEGFSGNTIYF | TGCGCCAGCAGCCAAGAAGGATTCTCTGGAAACACCATATATTTT
12 | . | TRBJ2-7 | TRBV18 | . | CASSPSGPEQHF | TGTGCCAGCTCACCGAGCGGTCCCGAGCAGCACTTC
16 | . | TRBJ2-7 | TRBV7-9 | many | CASSLAGELGPYEQYF | TGTGCCAGCAGCTTAGCGGGGGAATTAGGGCCGTACGAGCAGTACTTC
12 | . | TRBJ1-2 | TRBV2 | . | CASRGGAYGYTF | TGTGCCAGCAGAGGGGGAGCCTATGGCTACACCTTC
16 | TRBD1 | TRBJ1-4 | TRBV6-5 | few | CASSLTGTGANEKLFF | TGTGCCAGCAGTTTAACCGGGACAGGGGCTAATGAAAAACTGTTTTTT
13 | . | TRBJ1-1 | TRBV6-5 | many | CASSYEERTEAFF | TGTGCCAGCAGTTACGAGGAGCGCACTGAAGCTTTCTTT
16 | TRBD1 | TRBJ2-7 | TRBV7-8 | . | CASSFDSGTATYEQYF | TGTGCCAGCAGCTTTGACTCCGGGACAGCCACCTACGAGCAGTACTTC
13 | . | TRBJ2-3 | TRBV7-3 | once | CASSEDSTDTQYF | TGTGCCAGCAGCGAGGACTCCACAGATACGCAGTATTTT
15 | TRBD1 | TRBJ1-5 | TRBV18 | . | CASSRDRASNQPQHF | TGTGCCAGCTCCCGGGACAGGGCTAGCAATCAGCCCCAGCATTTT
13 | . | TRBJ1-1 | TRBV10-3 | . | CAISGSLSTEAFF | TGTGCCATCAGTGGCAGTTTGAGTACTGAAGCTTTCTTT
13 | TRBD1 | TRBJ2-7 | TRBV12-5 | . | CASGPRGLYEQYF | TGTGCTAGTGGCCCCAGGGGGCTATACGAGCAGTACTTC
17 | . | TRBJ2-7 | TRBV7-9 | many | CASSLLVTVLSSYEQYF | TGTGCCAGCAGCCTTCTTGTGACAGTCTTGAGCTCCTACGAGCAGTACTTC
12 | . | TRBJ1-6 | TRBV20-1 | many | CSARVHYSPLHF | TGCAGTGCTAGAGTGCACTATTCACCCCTCCACTTT
15 | TRBD1 | TRBJ2-5 | TRBV24-1 | many | CATSDSGTGVRTQYF | TGTGCCACCAGTGATTCAGGGACAGGGGTTAGGACCCAGTACTTC
15 | TRBD1 | TRBJ2-2 | TRBV5-1 | many | CASSLDRGLAGELFF | TGCGCCAGCAGCTTGGACAGGGGGCTCGCCGGGGAGCTGTTTTTT
15 | . | TRBJ1-3 | TRBV27 | . | CASSLYQGSGNTIYF | TGTGCCAGCAGTTTATACCAGGGCTCTGGAAACACCATATATTTT
14 | . | TRBJ2-3 | TRBV19 | few | CASKDQAATDTQYF | TGTGCCAGTAAGGATCAGGCGGCCACAGATACGCAGTATTTT
17 | . | TRBJ2-2 | TRBV11-2 | . | CASSDEAGTWNTGELFF | TGTGCCAGCAGCGATGAAGCCGGGACATGGAACACCGGGGAGCTGTTTTTT
14 | TRBD2 | TRBJ2-2 | TRBV12-3/TRBV12-4 | few | CASSFDRGAGELFF | TGTGCCAGCAGTTTCGATCGGGGGGCCGGGGAGCTGTTTTTT
13 | . | TRBJ2-7 | TRBV5-1 | many | CASSLEPGFPWYF | TGCGCCAGCAGCTTGGAGCCAGGCTTTCCTTGGTACTTC